A single T cell receptor beta chain is shown here with its context. The data derive from a study of T cell changes during pregnancy in multiple sclerosis. J lost 5 bases, V lost 7 bases, and 4 bases had no gene match. From germline, CDR1 is SGHRS and CDR2 YFSETQ. This CDR3 contains 12 residues. The repertoire was sequenced with immunoSEQ multiplex PCR; TCRdb's copy has only in-frame clones and lacks some. The sample includes fewer than 65,000 clones, 90% to 95% of them seen just once. The sequences come from CD4+ T cells from peripheral blood mononuclear cells, collected in the first trimester of pregnancy. This receptor was identified in a female donor with multiple sclerosis, enrolled in a pregnancy study. The V gene is TRBV5-1, the J gene TRBJ2-7; 9 positions match TRBD1. This CDR3 is CASRRTGDEQYF. The CDR3 nucleotides are TGCGCCAGCCGACGGACAGGGGACGAGCAGTACTTC. The variable domain in full, with the rest retrieved from reference TRBV5-1 and TRBJ2-7, is KAGVTQTPRYLIKTRGQQVTLSCSPISGHRSVSWYQQTPGQGLQFLFEYFSETQRNKGNFPGRFSGRQFSNSRSEMNVSTLELGDSALYLCASRRTGDEQYFGPGTRLTVT.